These 32 T cell receptor beta chains share one sample of origin, sequenced in a study of STAT5B mutations in CD4+ large granular lymphocyte leukemia. This table comes from immunoSEQ multiplex PCR, and its TCRdb copy is limited to in-frame clones, with some not included. In the table there are 25,000 to 30,000 clones, about 69% of which are singletons. Specimen: CD4+ T cells from blood buffy coats. These receptors were collected from a human donor in good health.

In regard to this clone: One end of the junction varies from germline; a read error may be responsible. The chain has TRBV7-7 and TRBJ2-5; possible D gene TRBD1, 5 bases. The CDR3 sequence is 13 residues long. From germline, CDR1 is SSHAT and CDR2 FNYEAQ (reference sequence). This CDR3 reads CASSLRDQETQYF. The CDR3 nucleotides are TGTGCTAGCAGCCTCAGGGACCAAGAGACCCAGTACTTC. Drawing the rest from reference TRBV7-7 and TRBJ2-5, the complete variable domain is GAGVSQSPRYKVTKRGQDVTLRCDPISSHATLYWYQQALGQGPEFLTYFNYEAQPDKSGLPSDRFSAERPEGSISTLTIQRTEQRDSAMYRCASSLRDQETQYFGPGTRLLVL.

The chain has TRBV30 and TRBJ2-2; D gene uncertain. Germline CDR1 reads GTSNPN; CDR2 reads SVGIG (reference sequence). Trimming cost V 0 bases and J 7 bases, with 9 bases left between them. There are 13 residues in the CDR3. This CDR3 reads CAWSVGRGGELFF. The CDR3 nucleotides are TGTGCCTGGAGTGTAGGTCGTGGCGGGGAGCTGTTTTTT.

This clone was observed a single time. The V gene is TRBV5-6, the J gene TRBJ1-2; TRBD1 matches at 11 bases. V lost 4 bases and J lost 6; bases outside the gene matches: 2. The CDR3 sequence is 13 residues long. CDR1 and CDR2 from the germline V gene are SGHDT and YYEEEE. The CDR3 reads CASSPGQGDGYTF. In DNA, the CDR3 is TGTGCCAGCAGCCCGGGACAGGGGGATGGCTACACCTTC.

The chain couples TRBV6-5 to TRBJ2-3, with D unresolved. Between the trimmed V and J ends, which lost 2 bases and 0 bases, there was a span of 12 bases. The CDR3 has 16 amino acids. The germline gives CDR1 MNHEY, CDR2 SVGAGI. CDR3 in amino acids: CASSYHSSISTDTQYF. Here the CDR3 DNA reads TGTGCCAGCAGTTACCACTCTTCAATTAGCACAGATACGCAGTATTTT.

The rearrangement joins TRBV5-4 to TRBJ2-5; 9 nucleotides line up with TRBD2. The CDR3 loop spans 15 amino acids. CDR1 is SGHNT, CDR2 YYREEE, per germline (reference sequence). The J segment lost 3 bases and the V segment lost 0 bases, leaving 3 bases of the junction unmatched. DNA of the CDR3: TGTGCCAGCAGCTTGGGCTCTAGCGGGAAAGAGACCCAGTACTTC. Its translation is CASSLGSSGKETQYF. The entire variable domain, with the rest obtained from reference TRBV5-4 and TRBJ2-5, is as follows: ETGVTQSPTHLIKTRGQQVTLRCSSQSGHNTVSWYQQALGQGPQFIFQYYREEENGRGNFPPRFSGLQFPNYSSELNVNALELDDSALYLCASSLGSSGKETQYFGPGTRLLVL.

The V and J genes are TRBV4-3 and TRBJ2-7; 7 bases are shared with TRBD2. Unmatched junction bases numbered 17, after V lost 0 bases and J lost 9 bases. This CDR3 region has 17 residues. Germline CDR1 is LGHNA and CDR2 is YSLEER. The CDR3 coding sequence is TGCGCCAGCAGCCAAGAGGTGGGGGGGAAGAGATCTACGATGCAGTACTTC. Translated: CASSQEVGGKRSTMQYF.

The V call is TRBV9, the J call TRBJ2-5, with 14 bases identical to TRBD2. Trimming cost V 0 bases and J 5 bases; bases outside gene matches: 12. CDR1 is SGDLS and CDR2 is YYNGEE in the germline V gene. The CDR3 is 19 amino acids. The CDR3 nucleotides are TGTGCCAGCAGCGTAGGACACCGACTAGCGGGAGGGCCGGGGGAGACCCAGTACTTC. Its translation: CASSVGHRLAGGPGETQYF.

The chain recombines TRBV4-3 with TRBJ1-6; tentatively, D is TRBD1 (5 bases). The CDR3 covers 18 residues. Germline values: CDR1 LGHNA, CDR2 YSLEER. V shed 1 base and J shed 0 bases, with 13 bases lying between them. DNA for the CDR3: TGCGCCAGCAGCCAAGTACGACAGCAGAGCTCCTATAATTCACCCCTCCACTTT. This gives the protein CASSQVRQQSSYNSPLHF.

This rearrangement joins TRBV6-5 to TRBJ2-7; D may be TRBD1 or TRBD2 (5 bases each). The V gene's germline CDR1 is MNHEY and CDR2 SVGAGI. This CDR3 is 16 amino acids long. The germline V and J ends were trimmed by 0 bases and 7 bases, with 19 bases remaining between them. The CDR3 DNA reads as TGTGCCAGCAGTTACTCGTGGGACCCTACGACGAAAGAGCAGTACTTC. Translating gives CASSYSWDPTTKEQYF.

The V call is TRBV27, the J call TRBJ2-7; 11 bases map to TRBD2. Germline CDR1 reads MNHEY; CDR2 reads SMNVEV (reference sequence). This CDR3 has 16 residues. Losses at the gene ends were 6 bases for V and 6 bases for J; bases not matched to a gene: 13. CDR3 residues: CASRGGTSGVSREQYF. In DNA form, the CDR3 reads TGTGCCAGCAGGGGGGGGACTAGCGGTGTTTCTCGCGAGCAGTACTTC.

This clone was found once. V gene TRBV21-1 combines with J gene TRBJ2-5; the D call TRBD2 from the table was never checked on the DNA. TRBV21-1 is tagged as a pseudogene. The CDR3 runs 14 residues. CDR3 region: CASSKKRLKETQYF. As DNA, the CDR3 is TGTGCCAGCAGCAAAAAGCGCCTCAAAGAGACCCAGTACTTC.

Here the CDR3 reads CASSLERTSGSSYNEQFF. The CDR3 bases are TGTGCCAGTAGTTTGGAGAGGACTAGCGGGAGCTCCTACAATGAGCAGTTCTTC. The J gene is TRBJ2-1, the V gene TRBV19; the match to TRBD2 covers 13 bases. This CDR3 has 18 amino acids. The germline V gene encodes CDR1 LNHDA and CDR2 SQIVND (reference sequence). J lost 0 bases, V lost 5 bases, and 7 bases had no gene match. Full variable domain (remainder filled in from reference TRBV19 and TRBJ2-1): DGGITQSPKYLFRKEGQNVTLSCEQNLNHDAMYWYRQDPGQGLRLIYYSQIVNDFQKGDIAEGYSVSREKKESFPLTVTSAQKNPTAFYLCASSLERTSGSSYNEQFFGPGTRLTVL.

The chain employs TRBV7-9 and TRBJ2-1, with 9 bases that match TRBD2. Germline lookup yields CDR1 SEHNR and CDR2 FQNEAQ (reference sequence). The CDR3 is 17 residues long. J was trimmed by 2 bases and V by 5 bases; bases with no gene match: 10. The CDR3 DNA reads as TGTGCCAGCAGCCCTAGACCGAGCGGGAGGACCTACAATGAGCAGTTCTTC. Residues: CASSPRPSGRTYNEQFF.

The V call is TRBV5-1, the J call TRBJ2-2; D is ambiguous. Trimming pared 1 base from V and 0 bases from J, leaving 7 bases between. This CDR3 is 15 amino acids long. Germline V gene lookup returns CDR1 SGHRS and CDR2 YFSETQ. For the CDR3, the DNA is TGCGCCAGCAGCTTGCAGGTGTCGAACACCGGGGAGCTGTTTTTT. The encoded protein is CASSLQVSNTGELFF.

The chain employs TRBV6-4 and TRBJ2-1, with 7 bases matching TRBD1. The V gene end was trimmed by 3 bases and the J gene end by 6 bases; junction bases not matched to a gene: 5. The CDR3 runs to 14 residues. Germline lookup yields CDR1 MRHNA and CDR2 SNTAGT. The CDR3 nucleotides are TGTGCCAGCAGTGAACAACAGGGGAGCAATGAGCAGTTCTTC. Its translation is CASSEQQGSNEQFF.

The V gene is TRBV9, the J gene TRBJ2-7; D possibly corresponds to TRBD1 (6 bases). This CDR3 contains 13 residues. Trimming took 3 bases from V and 1 from J, leaving 8 bases between them. The germline gives CDR1 SGDLS, CDR2 YYNGEE. The CDR3 region has the DNA TGTGCCAGCAGCGCGGGACAATCCTACGAGCAGTACTTC. Amino acids: CASSAGQSYEQYF.

This clone has a handful of counts. The chain joins TRBV30 to TRBJ1-1; D ambiguous. This CDR3 spans 11 amino acids. CDR1 and CDR2 from the germline V gene are GTSNPN and SVGIG (reference sequence). With 4 bases removed from V and 8 bases from J, the gap between germline ends came to 11 bases. CDR3 sequence (DNA): TGTGCCTGGACCTTTAGTACAGAAGCTTTCTTT. Translated: CAWTFSTEAFF.

J is TRBJ2-4 and V is TRBV6-1; 11 nucleotides agree with TRBD1. After removal of 4 bases from V and 9 bases from J, the junction contained 17 bases not matched to a gene. This CDR3 contains 18 residues. Per the germline V gene, CDR1 is MNHNS and CDR2 is SASEGT. The CDR3 DNA reads TGTGCCAGCAGTGTGGCTACAACGAGGACAGGGGGCGCATCCATTCAGTACTTC. As protein: CASSVATTRTGGASIQYF.

The chain uses TRBV7-8 and TRBJ2-2; D uncertain. The CDR3 loop spans 17 amino acids. The ends were cut back, 0 bases at V and 6 bases at J, with 17 bases in the middle. Germline V gene data show CDR1 as SGHVS and CDR2 as FQNEAQ. The CDR3 reads CASSLAGDSLSAGELFF. In DNA form, the CDR3 reads TGTGCCAGCAGCTTAGCCGGTGATAGTTTAAGTGCCGGGGAGCTGTTTTTT.

This rearrangement joins TRBV19 to TRBJ2-4; the match to TRBD1 covers 8 bases. CDR1 and CDR2 from the germline V gene are LNHDA and SQIVND (reference sequence). CDR3 length: 14 amino acids. J gave up 9 bases and V 3 bases, and 7 bases lay outside the gene matches. Here the CDR3 reads CASSITGTGSIQYF. DNA for the CDR3: TGTGCCAGTAGTATTACGGGGACAGGCAGCATTCAGTACTTC.

This clone was seen more than once but under ten times. This chain connects TRBV5-4 to TRBJ1-1; D is unresolved. The CDR3 totals 15 residues. The V end lost 3 bases, the J end lost 0 bases, and 12 bases lay between the germline ends. Germline V CDR1 and CDR2: SGHNT, YYREEE (reference sequence). In DNA, the CDR3 is TGTGCCAGCAGCTCACAGTCCCTCCTGAACACTGAAGCTTTCTTT. Its translation: CASSSQSLLNTEAFF.

The genes are TRBV6-1 and TRBJ1-2, with a tentative D call TRBD1 (6 bases). The CDR3 spans 15 residues. The V end was cut by 11 bases, the J end by 0 bases, with 19 bases between. The V gene's germline CDR1 is MNHNS and CDR2 SASEGT. As DNA, the CDR3 is TGTGCCCTCAAACAGGGCGCGACCACTAACTATGGCTACACCTTC. As protein: CALKQGATTNYGYTF.

The rearrangement uses TRBV6-5 and TRBJ1-6; 9 nucleotides line up with TRBD1. The junction had 7 bases not matched to a gene; V was cut back by 6 bases and J by 10 bases. Germline CDR1 MNHEY, CDR2 SVGAGI. There are 14 residues in the CDR3. The CDR3, as DNA: TGTGCCAGCAGCCAAGACAGGGGGGGGTCACCCCTCCACTTT. It is translated as CASSQDRGGSPLHF.

The chain uses TRBV27 and TRBJ1-1; TRBD1 matches at 10 bases. Germline CDR1 is MNHEY and CDR2 is SMNVEV (reference sequence). This CDR3 has 15 residues. The V gene end was trimmed by 5 bases and the J gene end by 5 bases; junction bases not matched to a gene: 8. The CDR3 nucleotides are TGTGCCAGCAGTCCGTGGGACAGGGGAAGAACTGAAGCTTTCTTT. Its protein product is CASSPWDRGRTEAFF.

CDR3 in DNA: TGTGCCAGCAGTTTCCCCGGGACGGGCACCGGGGAGCTGTTTTTT. Amino acids: CASSFPGTGTGELFF. This chain joins TRBV28 and TRBJ2-2; D may be TRBD1 or TRBD2 (5 bases each). The CDR3 has 15 amino acids. CDR1 MDHEN and CDR2 SYDVKM come from the germline V gene. The V end lost 3 bases, the J end lost 4 bases, and 12 bases lay between the germline ends.

The J gene is TRBJ1-3, the V gene TRBV4-3; D call uncertain. Germline lookup yields CDR1 LGHNA and CDR2 YSLEER. Trimming pared 0 bases from V and 4 bases from J, leaving 7 bases between. This CDR3 has 14 amino acids. DNA for the CDR3: TGCGCCAGCAGCCAAGATTCATCCGGAAACACCATATATTTT. It codes for CASSQDSSGNTIYF.

The chain joins TRBV5-1 to TRBJ2-5; 7 bases map to TRBD1. The V gene end was trimmed by 5 bases and the J gene end by 1 base; junction bases not matched to a gene: 5. Germline V gene data show CDR1 as SGHRS and CDR2 as YFSETQ. This CDR3 region has 14 residues. The CDR3 sequence is CASSLNRGQETQYF. Here the CDR3 DNA reads TGCGCCAGCAGTTTAAACAGGGGCCAAGAGACCCAGTACTTC.

The V call is TRBV19, the J call TRBJ2-3, with D unresolved. V was shortened by 5 bases and J by 3 bases, with 12 bases between the two germline ends. The CDR3 has 14 residues. The germline V gene has CDR1 LNHDA and CDR2 SQIVND (reference sequence). CDR3 bases: TGTGCCAGTAGTTTGGCAGGCAGGACAGATACGCAGTATTTT. Amino acid sequence: CASSLAGRTDTQYF.

The chain joins TRBV7-9 to TRBJ2-3; TRBD1 or TRBD2 may be the D gene (5 bases each). The CDR3 is 13 amino acids. Looked up from germline, CDR1 is SEHNR and CDR2 is FQNEAQ (reference sequence). V was shortened by 8 bases and J by 1 base, with 10 bases between the two germline ends. CDR3 loop: CASPLGGTDTQYF. Written as DNA, the CDR3 is TGTGCCAGCCCTTTGGGGGGCACAGATACGCAGTATTTT.

The genes are TRBV5-4 and TRBJ2-3, with D possibly being TRBD2 (6 bases). This CDR3 contains 18 residues. V gave up 0 bases and J gave up 0 bases, with 17 bases separating them. From germline, CDR1 is SGHNT and CDR2 YYREEE (reference sequence). The DNA of the CDR3 is TGTGCCAGCAGCTTGGGTGGGGGGAGGACGACTAGCACAGATACGCAGTATTTT. Translated, it gives CASSLGGGRTTSTDTQYF.

The V call is TRBV6-5, the J call TRBJ1-3, with 7 bases lining up with TRBD1. CDR3 length: 12 residues. Trimming removed 7 bases from V and 7 bases from J; junction bases left unmatched: 4. CDR1 is MNHEY, CDR2 SVGAGI, per germline. The CDR3 loop reads CASTSQGNTIYF. Written as DNA, the CDR3 is TGTGCCAGCACCTCACAGGGGAACACCATATATTTT.

The chain carries TRBV19 and TRBJ1-3, with D perhaps matching TRBD1 (6 bases). The CDR3 is made up of 16 amino acids. The germline V gene encodes CDR1 LNHDA and CDR2 SQIVND (reference sequence). Between the trimmed V and J ends, which lost 9 bases and 0 bases, there was a span of 18 bases. CDR3 in DNA: TGTGCCAGCAACAGCCCGAGGGGGAGCTCTGGAAACACCATATATTTT. Translating gives CASNSPRGSSGNTIYF. Drawing the rest from reference TRBV19 and TRBJ1-3, the complete variable domain is DGGITQSPKYLFRKEGQNVTLSCEQNLNHDAMYWYRQDPGQGLRLIYYSQIVNDFQKGDIAEGYSVSREKKESFPLTVTSAQKNPTAFYLCASNSPRGSSGNTIYFGEGSWLTVV.